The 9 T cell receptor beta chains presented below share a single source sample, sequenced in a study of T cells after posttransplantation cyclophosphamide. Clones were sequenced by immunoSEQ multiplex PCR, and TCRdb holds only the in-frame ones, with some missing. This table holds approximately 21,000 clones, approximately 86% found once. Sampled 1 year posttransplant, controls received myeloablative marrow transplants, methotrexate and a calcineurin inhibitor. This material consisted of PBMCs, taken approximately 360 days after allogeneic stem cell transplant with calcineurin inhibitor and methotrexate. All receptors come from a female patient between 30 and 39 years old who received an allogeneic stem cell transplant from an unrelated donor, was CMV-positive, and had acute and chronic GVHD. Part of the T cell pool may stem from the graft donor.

CDR3 in DNA: TGTGCCACCCGGACAGGAAATTACGGCTACACCTTC. Its protein product is CATRTGNYGYTF. The chain recombines TRBV6-5 with TRBJ1-2, with TRBD1 matching 7 bases. The CDR3 length is 12 residues. After removal of 10 bases from V and 8 bases from J, the junction contained 10 bases not matched to a gene. Germline V CDR1 and CDR2: MNHEY, SVGAGI.

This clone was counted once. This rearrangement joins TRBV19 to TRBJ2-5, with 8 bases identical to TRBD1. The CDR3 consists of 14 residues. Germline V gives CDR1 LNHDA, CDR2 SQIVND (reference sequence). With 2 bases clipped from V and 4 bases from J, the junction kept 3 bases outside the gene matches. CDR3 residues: CASSIPDRGETQYF. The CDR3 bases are TGTGCCAGTAGTATACCCGACAGGGGAGAGACCCAGTACTTC. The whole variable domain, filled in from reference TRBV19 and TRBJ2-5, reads DGGITQSPKYLFRKEGQNVTLSCEQNLNHDAMYWYRQDPGQGLRLIYYSQIVNDFQKGDIAEGYSVSREKKESFPLTVTSAQKNPTAFYLCASSIPDRGETQYFGPGTRLLVL.

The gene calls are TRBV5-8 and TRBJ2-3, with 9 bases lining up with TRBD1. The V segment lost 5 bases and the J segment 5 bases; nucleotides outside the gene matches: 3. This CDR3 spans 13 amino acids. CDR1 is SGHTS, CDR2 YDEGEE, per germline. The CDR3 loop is CASSWDREDTQYF. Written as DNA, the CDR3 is TGTGCCAGCAGTTGGGACAGGGAAGATACGCAGTATTTT.

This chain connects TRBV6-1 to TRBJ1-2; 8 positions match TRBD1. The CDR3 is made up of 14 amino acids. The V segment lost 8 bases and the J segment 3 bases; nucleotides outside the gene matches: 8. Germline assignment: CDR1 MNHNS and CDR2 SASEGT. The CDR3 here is CASVLTGGYYGYTF. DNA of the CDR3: TGTGCCAGCGTCCTAACAGGGGGATACTATGGCTACACCTTC.

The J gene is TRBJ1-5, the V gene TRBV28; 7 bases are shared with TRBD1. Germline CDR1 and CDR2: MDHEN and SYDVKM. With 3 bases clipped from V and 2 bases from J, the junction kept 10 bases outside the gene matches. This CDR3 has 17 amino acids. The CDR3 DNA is TGTGCCAGCAGTTTCGCGGTAAGCAGGGGGGGCAATCAGCCCCAGCATTTT. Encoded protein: CASSFAVSRGGNQPQHF.

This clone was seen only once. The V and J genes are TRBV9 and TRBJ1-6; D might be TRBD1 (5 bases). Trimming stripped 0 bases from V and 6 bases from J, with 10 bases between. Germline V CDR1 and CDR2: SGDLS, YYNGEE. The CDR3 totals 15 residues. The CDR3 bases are TGTGCCAGCAGCGTAGATGGGGCGCGTAATTCACCCCTCCACTTT. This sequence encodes CASSVDGARNSPLHF.

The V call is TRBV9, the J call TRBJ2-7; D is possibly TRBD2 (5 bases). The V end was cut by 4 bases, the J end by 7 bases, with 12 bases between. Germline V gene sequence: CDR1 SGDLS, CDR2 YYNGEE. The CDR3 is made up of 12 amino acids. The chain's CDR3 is CASSLDWREQYF. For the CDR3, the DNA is TGTGCCAGCAGCCTGGACTGGAGGGAGCAGTACTTC.

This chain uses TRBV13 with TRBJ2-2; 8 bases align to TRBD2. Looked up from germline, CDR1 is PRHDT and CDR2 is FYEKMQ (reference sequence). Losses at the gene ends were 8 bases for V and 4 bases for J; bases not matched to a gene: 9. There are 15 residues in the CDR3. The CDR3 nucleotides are TGTGCCAGCCGTCTTGGCGGGGGGTTCACCGGGGAGCTGTTTTTT. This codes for CASRLGGGFTGELFF.

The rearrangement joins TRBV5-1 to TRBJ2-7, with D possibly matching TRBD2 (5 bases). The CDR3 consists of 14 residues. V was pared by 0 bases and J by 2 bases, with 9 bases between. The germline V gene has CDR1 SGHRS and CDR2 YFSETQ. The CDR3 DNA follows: TGCGCCAGCAGCTTGGGCGGACTTCCCTACGAGCAGTACTTC. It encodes CASSLGGLPYEQYF.